Shown below are 22 T cell receptor beta chains from a single sample sequenced in a study of blood T cell repertoires in COVID-19. Sequencing used immunoSEQ multiplex PCR; TCRdb keeps in-frame clones, though not all of them. The sample gives approximately 210,000 clones, approximately 81% of which show up once; around 10% is in the top ten. Sequencing used PBMCs or T cells enriched from blood (not recorded which). All receptors come from a woman aged 45-59 years with acute COVID-19.

The CDR3 coding sequence is TGCAGCGTTGCTTTCGGGGGGGAGGGCACTGAAGCTTTCTTT. Translated, it gives CSVAFGGEGTEAFF. The V gene is TRBV29-1, the J gene TRBJ1-1, with D maybe TRBD1 (5 bases). The V end lost 4 bases, the J end lost 4 bases, and 16 bases lay between the germline ends. The germline V gene has CDR1 SQVTM and CDR2 ANQGSEA. The CDR3 covers 14 residues. The variable domain in full, with the rest retrieved from reference TRBV29-1 and TRBJ1-1, is SAVISQKPSRDICQRGTSLTIQCQVDSQVTMMFWYRQQPGQSLTLIATANQGSEATYESGFVIDKFPISRPNLTFSTLTVSNMSPEDSSIYLCSVAFGGEGTEAFFGQGTRLTVV.

This rearrangement joins TRBV7-9 to TRBJ1-5, with D hard to call. CDR1 and CDR2 (germline): SEHNR, FQNEAQ (reference sequence). The CDR3 consists of 11 residues. The V and J ends lost 4 bases and 9 bases respectively, with 7 bases between them. The CDR3: CASSSRGPQHF. The CDR3 region has the DNA TGTGCCAGCAGCTCACGGGGGCCCCAGCATTTT.

The chain uses TRBV28 and TRBJ1-4; D is unresolved. Germline V gives CDR1 MDHEN, CDR2 SYDVKM. Trimming removed 1 base at V and 8 bases at J, with 11 bases between. The CDR3 totals 14 residues. The DNA for the CDR3 is TGTGCCAGCAGTTTATCGGCCACGGGGGAAAAACTGTTTTTT. This encodes CASSLSATGEKLFF.

This chain uses TRBV5-8 with TRBJ2-6, with TRBD1 identical over 7 bases. Germline CDR1 reads SGHTS; CDR2 reads YDEGEE. V trimming: 5 bases; J trimming: 4 bases; junction bases outside the gene matches: 6. CDR3 size: 15 residues. The DNA of the CDR3 is TGTGCCAGCAGGGTAACAGGGGTCGGGGCCAACGTCCTGACTTTC. Residues: CASRVTGVGANVLTF.

This chain connects TRBV11-2 to TRBJ2-5; a weak D match, TRBD1 (5 bases). The CDR3 is 15 residues long. Germline CDR1 SGHAT, CDR2 FQNNGV. Trimming shortened V by 4 bases and J by 4 bases, and 16 bases separated the two germline ends. Written as DNA, the CDR3 is TGTGCCAGCAGCTCAGCCGTTGGCAGGGCAGAGACCCAGTACTTC. It specifies CASSSAVGRAETQYF.

This clone has just a few counts. CDR3 sequence: CASRRFFSYNEQFF. As DNA, the CDR3 is TGTGCCAGCCGGAGGTTCTTCTCCTACAATGAGCAGTTCTTC. The V gene is TRBV13, the J gene TRBJ2-1; a possible D gene is TRBD2 (5 bases). V shed 8 bases and J shed 0 bases, with 11 bases lying between them. The germline V gene has CDR1 PRHDT and CDR2 FYEKMQ (reference sequence). The CDR3 sequence is 14 residues long.

This chain uses TRBV4-3 with TRBJ2-4; TRBD2 agrees at 10 bases. With V trimmed by 0 bases and J by 7 bases, 6 bases remained unmatched. CDR1 LGHNA and CDR2 YSLEER come from the germline V gene. The CDR3 consists of 16 residues. As DNA, the CDR3 is TGCGCCAGCAGCCAAGAATTAGCGGGGGGCGGGAACATTCAGTACTTC. This codes for CASSQELAGGGNIQYF.

The gene calls are TRBV5-1 and TRBJ2-7; 8 bases match TRBD1. Per the germline V gene, CDR1 is SGHRS and CDR2 is YFSETQ. The CDR3 contains 16 residues. The V gene end was trimmed by 3 bases and the J gene end by 0 bases; junction bases not matched to a gene: 8. Written as DNA, the CDR3 is TGCGCCAGCAGCTCAGGACCGGGACAGGTCTCCTACGAGCAGTACTTC. This codes for CASSSGPGQVSYEQYF.

The chain links TRBV28 to TRBJ2-3; D is ambiguous. The V end lost 6 bases, the J end lost 0 bases, and 7 bases lay between the germline ends. CDR1 is MDHEN, CDR2 SYDVKM, per germline. CDR3 length: 13 amino acids. The CDR3 nucleotides are TGTGCCAGCAGGGTCGGGAGCACAGATACGCAGTATTTT. Amino acid sequence: CASRVGSTDTQYF.

The V and J genes are TRBV6-6 and TRBJ2-1; possibly TRBD2 for D (6 bases). The V gene's germline CDR1 is MNHNY and CDR2 SVGAGI (reference sequence). V gave up 8 bases and J gave up 8 bases, with 22 bases separating them. The CDR3 sequence is 15 residues long. As DNA, the CDR3 is TGTGCCAGCCTCCCCACCCTAACCGGGGACTATGAGCAGTTCTTC. Its protein is CASLPTLTGDYEQFF.

V and J are TRBV18 and TRBJ2-1; TRBD1 might be the D (5 bases). CDR1 is KGHSH and CDR2 is LQKENI in the germline V gene. V lost 6 bases to trimming and J lost 5 bases, with 14 bases between them. This CDR3 has 14 amino acids. The CDR3 nucleotides read TGTGCCAGCTCTCCAACGGACACAAACAATGAGCAGTTCTTC. As protein: CASSPTDTNNEQFF.

This sequence joins TRBV21-1 and TRBJ2-5; TRBD2 was called by the table and not checked on the DNA. TRBV21-1 is listed as a pseudogene. This CDR3 contains 16 residues. In nucleotides, the CDR3 is TGTGCCAGCAGCAATAAAGCGGGGGGGCCCGGAGAGACCCAGTACTTC. The encoded protein is CASSNKAGGPGETQYF.

The chain uses TRBV7-9 and TRBJ1-4; no definite D call. V lost 2 bases, J lost 1 base, and 5 bases lay in between. Germline V gene data show CDR1 as SEHNR and CDR2 as FQNEAQ (reference sequence). The CDR3 is made up of 14 amino acids. CDR3 sequence reads: CASSLSITNEKLFF. CDR3 coding DNA: TGTGCCAGCAGCTTATCAATAACTAATGAAAAACTGTTTTTT.

This sequence joins TRBV19 and TRBJ1-5, with a tentative D call TRBD1 (5 bases). V was trimmed by 6 bases and J by 0 bases, leaving 12 bases between them. This CDR3 region has 15 residues. Germline CDR1 is LNHDA and CDR2 is SQIVND (reference sequence). In DNA, the CDR3 is TGTGCCAGTAGCAGGGTAGGGGATAGCAATCAGCCCCAGCATTTT. Amino acids: CASSRVGDSNQPQHF.

This CDR3 reads CASSRGTSGSVAYEQYF. As DNA, the CDR3 is TGCGCCAGCAGCCGCGGGACTAGCGGGAGTGTTGCTTACGAGCAGTACTTC. V and J are TRBV4-3 and TRBJ2-7; 14 positions match TRBD2. The V gene's germline CDR1 is LGHNA and CDR2 YSLEER. V shed 4 bases and J 4 bases; nucleotides not matched to a gene: 9. The CDR3 is 17 residues long.

This clone is medium-sized. The chain is built from TRBV7-2 and TRBJ2-5; no clear D. The CDR3 has 13 amino acids. V was pared by 5 bases and J by 2 bases, with 9 bases between. The germline gives CDR1 SGHTA, CDR2 FQGNSA. CDR3 coding DNA: TGTGCCAGCAGCCGGAGTTGGCAAGAGACCCAGTACTTC. Encoded protein: CASSRSWQETQYF. The complete variable domain, with remaining parts taken from reference TRBV7-2 and TRBJ2-5, reads GAGVSQSPSNKVTEKGKDVELRCDPISGHTALYWYRQSLGQGLEFLIYFQGNSAPDKSGLPSDRFSAERTGGSVSTLTIQRTQQEDSAVYLCASSRSWQETQYFGPGTRLLVL.

The V gene is TRBV29-1, the J gene TRBJ1-1; D might be TRBD1 (6 bases). The CDR3 consists of 13 residues. V lost 5 bases, J lost 0 bases, and 10 bases lay in between. The V gene's germline CDR1 is SQVTM and CDR2 ANQGSEA. The DNA for the CDR3 is TGCAGCGTTCCTGACAGGATGAACACTGAAGCTTTCTTT. This encodes CSVPDRMNTEAFF.

The chain links TRBV10-3 to TRBJ2-5; D might be TRBD1 (7 bases). The CDR3 extends over 15 amino acids. With 3 bases removed from V and 4 bases from J, the gap between germline ends came to 15 bases. The germline V gene has CDR1 ENHRY and CDR2 SYGVKD. CDR3 sequence: CAISDPTGRGETQYF. The CDR3 DNA follows: TGTGCCATCAGTGACCCGACAGGGCGGGGAGAGACCCAGTACTTC.

V gene TRBV18 combines with J gene TRBJ1-4; D is undetermined. Germline V lookup: CDR1 KGHSH, CDR2 LQKENI. The V end was cut by 6 bases, the J end by 8 bases, with 13 bases between. CDR3 length: 13 residues. CDR3 protein: CASSQKIVEKLFF. CDR3 sequence (DNA): TGTGCCAGCTCCCAGAAAATTGTGGAAAAACTGTTTTTT.

This chain links TRBV4-1 with TRBJ2-2; a possible D gene is TRBD2 (6 bases). V was cut by 10 bases and J by 6 bases, with 12 bases left in between. The CDR3 loop spans 12 amino acids. Per the germline V gene, CDR1 is MGHRA and CDR2 is YSYEKL. The CDR3, as DNA: TGCGCCACCCTTGGGGGGTCCGGGGAGCTGTTTTTT. It translates to CATLGGSGELFF.

The V and J genes are TRBV19 and TRBJ1-1; 8 bases map to TRBD1. The ends lost 5 bases at V and 5 bases at J; junction bases unmatched: 10. CDR1 and CDR2 from the germline V gene are LNHDA and SQIVND (reference sequence). The length of the CDR3 is 15 residues. The DNA of the CDR3 is TGTGCCAGTAGTGACGGACAGGGATTGGGGACTGAAGCTTTCTTT. Amino acids: CASSDGQGLGTEAFF.

This rearrangement joins TRBV5-1 to TRBJ2-1; 10 bases align to TRBD2. CDR1 and CDR2 from the germline V gene are SGHRS and YFSETQ. The CDR3 covers 16 residues. With 2 bases clipped from V and 6 bases from J, the junction kept 8 bases outside the gene matches. CDR3 sequence reads: CASSLVVAGGGNEQFF. The DNA of the CDR3 is TGCGCCAGCAGCTTAGTTGTAGCGGGAGGTGGCAATGAGCAGTTCTTC.